This T cell receptor (beta chain) is from a study of T cell responses to AZD1222 COVID-19 vaccine. General observations from the study: Vaccine-associated CD4 TCRs ranged over spike, dominating at 160-218 and 743-854.

Points on this clone: Its antigen remains unknown.

Trimming shortened V by 3 bases and J by 6 bases, and 18 bases separated the two germline ends. From germline, CDR1 is SNHLY and CDR2 FYNNEI. This CDR3 has 16 amino acids. The repertoire was sequenced with immunoSEQ multiplex PCR; TCRdb's copy has only in-frame clones and lacks some. The sample lists some 130,000 clones; about nine tenths were seen once. Source: peripheral blood, taken on day 0 of AZD1222 vaccination. This receptor was identified in an adult in good health. The chain combines TRBV2 with TRBJ1-5; D might be TRBD1 (5 bases). The CDR3 spells CASSDGVRGKSQPQHF. The CDR3 DNA reads TGTGCCAGCAGTGACGGGGTGAGGGGTAAATCTCAGCCCCAGCATTTT.